The 7 T cell receptor beta chains below all came from one sample that was sequenced in a study of blood T cell repertoires in COVID-19. Repertoires were generated with immunoSEQ multiplex PCR, while TCRdb's copy carries only in-frame clones and drops some. In the table there are tens of thousands of clones, 75% to 85% of which are singletons. Material: peripheral blood. Receptors were obtained from a woman aged 80 or over with acute or convalescent COVID-19.

The V call is TRBV30, the J call TRBJ2-1; D call uncertain. This CDR3 spans 11 amino acids. CDR1 and CDR2 (germline): GTSNPN, SVGIG (reference sequence). V was cut by 0 bases and J by 9 bases, with 6 bases left in between. In DNA, the CDR3 is TGTGCCTGGAGTGTAGTTAGTGAGCAGTTCTTC. Its protein is CAWSVVSEQFF.

The CDR3: CASSFGGRPGYF. The CDR3 DNA follows: TGTGCCAGCAGTTTTGGAGGCCGACCTGGGTACTTC. The chain recombines TRBV12-3 or TRBV12-4 with TRBJ2-5; tentatively, D is TRBD2 (5 bases). V shed 3 bases and J shed 13 bases, with 15 bases lying between them. The CDR3 runs 12 residues.

V gene TRBV6-2 or TRBV6-3 combines with J gene TRBJ1-5; tentative D call: TRBD1 (5 bases). CDR1 and CDR2 from the germline V gene are MNHEY and SVGEGT. The CDR3 runs 15 residues. The V and J ends lost 6 bases and 2 bases respectively, with 14 bases between them. The CDR3 nucleotides are TGTGCCAGCAGCCTGGGACCGGGGGGCAATCAGCCCCAGCATTTT. It specifies CASSLGPGGNQPQHF.

The CDR3 reads CATSRGQGQGYTF. DNA of the CDR3: TGTGCCACCAGCAGAGGGCAGGGTCAGGGCTACACCTTC. V gene TRBV15 combines with J gene TRBJ1-2; a weak D match, TRBD1 (5 bases). The CDR3 extends over 13 amino acids. Looked up from germline, CDR1 is LNHNV and CDR2 is YYDKDF (reference sequence). V was cut by 1 base and J by 8 bases, with 11 bases left in between.

J is TRBJ1-3 and V is TRBV19; TRBD1 agrees at 9 bases. The V and J ends lost 1 base and 10 bases, in that order; junction bases with no gene match: 5. The CDR3 contains 14 residues. Germline values: CDR1 LNHDA, CDR2 SQIVND (reference sequence). DNA of the CDR3: TGTGCCAGTAGTATAGTCCCGGGACAGGGAACCATATATTTT. Translated: CASSIVPGQGTIYF.

The chain is built from TRBV15 and TRBJ2-1; D is unresolved. Germline CDR1 is LNHNV and CDR2 is YYDKDF (reference sequence). V lost 0 bases, J lost 12 bases, and 15 bases lay in between. The CDR3 loop spans 14 amino acids. The CDR3 region has the DNA TGTGCCACCAGCAGAGATTCAGAACTAATCGTGCAGTTCTTC. This encodes CATSRDSELIVQFF.

The rearrangement uses TRBV11-2 and TRBJ2-7, with a tentative D call TRBD1 (6 bases). Germline V gene sequence: CDR1 SGHAT, CDR2 FQNNGV. There are 14 residues in the CDR3. Between the trimmed V and J ends, which lost 4 bases and 2 bases, there was a span of 12 bases. Written as DNA, the CDR3 is TGTGCCAGCAGCTCTACAGGGACGACCTACGAGCAGTACTTC. Translation gives CASSSTGTTYEQYF.